The clone carrying this T cell receptor beta chain was found many times. The time point denotes: sample taken at primary tumor resection. Samples were donated by 72 untreated early-stage non-small cell lung cancer patients. The source of the sample is a study of spatial heterogeneity in lung cancer. A single record per CDR3 protein comes from TCRdb applying MiXCR to the 5' RACE reads. Of about 80,000 distinct CDR3 sequences listed, about 8% are singletons. The receptor was isolated from a male donor with early-stage non-small cell lung cancer. The sample here was PBMCs, taken at surgery.

CDR3 sequence reads: CASSPILAGGKNIQYF. The DNA for the CDR3 is TGTGCCAGCAGTCCCATTCTAGCGGGAGGCAAAAACATTCAGTACTTC. This sequence joins TRBV6-5 and TRBJ2-4, with 11 nucleotides matching TRBD2. Germline V gives CDR1 MNHEY, CDR2 SVGAGI. There are 16 residues in the CDR3. Losses at the gene ends were 5 bases for V and 3 bases for J; bases not matched to a gene: 6.